Listed below are T cell receptor beta chains from one sample, sequenced in a study of identical twins. TCRdb independently ran MiXCR on the 5' RACE reads; one entry per CDR3 protein. The table lists about 530,000 distinct CDR3 sequences, approximately 20% of them singletons. The same specimen was also included in a second study, on yellow fever vaccine responses in identical twins.

Source material: CD4+ T cells sorted from blood. The receptors were sampled from a woman aged 18-30 years in good health. Both conserved end residues are part of each CDR3. The order of the fields is V gene, clone size, D gene, J gene, CDR3 protein, CDR3 DNA. A D gene is named only where the DNA matches it firmly. The size of a clone is reported for some rows only, either as once, few or many, or as a class for expanded clones.

>TRBV3-1|few|TRBD2|TRBJ2-1
CASSKGLAGPLSSYNEQFF
TGTGCCAGCAGCAAGGGACTAGCGGGGCCCCTGAGCTCCTACAATGAGCAGTTCTTC
>TRBV12-3/TRBV12-4|few|-|TRBJ2-1
CASIAGGGAFHEQFF
TGTGCCAGCATCGCAGGGGGGGGGGCCTTCCATGAGCAGTTCTTC
>TRBV12-3/TRBV12-4|-|TRBD2|TRBJ2-5
CASSLTSVQETQYF
TGTGCCAGCAGTCTTACTAGCGTTCAAGAGACCCAGTACTTC
>TRBV18|-|-|TRBJ1-1
CASAESGGGTEAFF
TGTGCCAGCGCGGAGAGCGGTGGGGGGACTGAAGCTTTCTTT
>TRBV5-1|-|-|TRBJ2-3
CASSRDRRDTQYF
TGCGCCAGCAGCAGGGACCGTAGAGATACGCAGTATTTT
>TRBV6-5|few|TRBD1|TRBJ2-1
CASSYYSGQAYEQFF
TGTGCCAGCAGTTACTATTCCGGACAGGCTTATGAGCAGTTCTTC
>TRBV12-3/TRBV12-4|-|TRBD2|TRBJ2-7
CASSLWPSGSYEQYF
TGTGCCAGCAGTTTATGGCCTAGCGGGAGCTACGAGCAGTACTTC
>TRBV12-3/TRBV12-4|few|TRBD2|TRBJ2-1
CASSFTVGGEYNEQFF
TGTGCCAGCAGTTTTACAGTCGGGGGGGAATACAATGAGCAGTTCTTC
>TRBV5-1|few|-|TRBJ2-1
CASSWENRATYNEQFF
TGCGCCAGCAGCTGGGAGAATAGGGCGACATACAATGAGCAGTTCTTC
>TRBV20-1|-|-|TRBJ2-1
CSARARRATYNEQFF
TGCAGTGCTAGAGCTCGCAGGGCCACCTACAATGAGCAGTTCTTC
>TRBV21-1|-|-|TRBJ2-7
CASSKGGEKALTPYEQYF
TGTGCCAGCAGCAAAGGAGGCGAGAAGGCCTTGACCCCTTACGAGCAGTACTTC
>TRBV6-1|-|-|TRBJ2-5
CASSNWAGAAEETQYF
TGTGCCAGCAGCAACTGGGCTGGGGCAGCTGAAGAGACCCAGTACTTC
>TRBV24-1|-|-|TRBJ2-1
CATTDGTPSEQFF
TGTGCCACCACAGACGGGACACCGAGTGAGCAGTTCTTC
>TRBV6-2/TRBV6-3|few|-|TRBJ1-5
CASRLSTSQPQHF
TGTGCCAGCAGATTAAGCACGAGTCAGCCCCAGCATTTT
>TRBV12-3/TRBV12-4|-|-|TRBJ1-4
CASSSQDIVEKLFF
TGTGCCAGCAGCTCACAGGACATTGTTGAAAAACTGTTTTTT
>TRBV7-9|few|TRBD2|TRBJ2-3
CASSFGGSDTDTQYF
TGTGCCAGCAGCTTCGGCGGGAGTGACACAGATACGCAGTATTTT
>TRBV20-1|-|-|TRBJ1-1
CSAIEWGTKGTEAFF
TGCAGTGCTATAGAATGGGGGACAAAGGGGACTGAAGCTTTCTTT
>TRBV2|few|-|TRBJ2-5
CASSIEGGSQETQYF
TGTGCCAGCAGTATTGAAGGAGGATCCCAAGAGACCCAGTACTTC
>TRBV3-1|-|TRBD1|TRBJ2-3
CACSQTGQGSDTQYF
TGTGCCTGCAGCCAAACCGGACAGGGTTCAGATACGCAGTATTTT
>TRBV10-3|few|-|TRBJ1-5
CAIRDSSNQPQHF
TGTGCCATCAGGGACAGTAGCAATCAGCCCCAGCATTTT